Given below is one T cell receptor beta chain in context. The entry originates in a study of cytomegalovirus exposure and HLA in healthy donors. Use of 60 Vbeta and 13 Jbeta primers characterized the PCR. This table comes from immunoSEQ multiplex PCR, and its TCRdb copy is limited to in-frame clones, with some not included. The sample includes 69,000 or so clones, about 74% of them seen just once. Germline V gene data show CDR1 as KGHSH and CDR2 as LQKENI. The CDR3 is 20 residues long. Unmatched junction bases numbered 11, after V lost 0 bases and J lost 0 bases. The chain combines TRBV18 with TRBJ2-4; 10 nucleotides agree with TRBD2. Sequencing used PBMCs. The receptor was isolated from a woman aged 60-75 years in good health and CMV-seropositive. The CDR3, as DNA: TGTGCCAGCTCACCACCGGGGATAGCGGGAGGCCACGTAGCCAAAAACATTCAGTACTTC. Translated: CASSPPGIAGGHVAKNIQYF.